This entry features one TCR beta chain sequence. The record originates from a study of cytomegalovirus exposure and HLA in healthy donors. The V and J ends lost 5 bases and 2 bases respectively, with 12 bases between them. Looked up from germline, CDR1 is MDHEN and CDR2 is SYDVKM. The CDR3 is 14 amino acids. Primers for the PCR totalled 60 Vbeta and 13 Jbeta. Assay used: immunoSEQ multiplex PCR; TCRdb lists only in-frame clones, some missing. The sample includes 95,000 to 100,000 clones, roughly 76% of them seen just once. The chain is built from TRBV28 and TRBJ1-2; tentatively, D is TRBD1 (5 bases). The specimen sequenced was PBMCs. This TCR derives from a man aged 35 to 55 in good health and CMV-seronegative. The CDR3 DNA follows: TGTGCCAGCAGTCCCATGGGGCAAAACTATGGCTACACCTTC. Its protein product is CASSPMGQNYGYTF.